A single sample is the source of the 30 T cell receptor beta chains below, sequenced in a study of spatial heterogeneity in lung cancer (dated by TCRdb to 2018 to 2020). Libraries were made using 5' RACE. The data were produced on a NextSeq 500. TCRdb's own reprocessing of the public reads used fastp at Q25 and MiXCR and kept productive beta chains. Here each entry gathers all rows of one CDR3 protein and keeps the most common genes and DNA. This sample holds approximately 41,000 distinct CDR3 sequences; roughly a tenth were observed only once. Jointly, the top ten make up roughly 18% of the sample. Explained via the paper, the time point label denotes: blood at routine non-recurrence follow-up after resection. The material was PBMCs, obtained at follow-up. The receptors come from a female donor with early-stage non-small cell lung cancer.

This clonotype occurred a few times. This rearrangement joins TRBV19 to TRBJ2-1; 7 bases are shared with TRBD1. The CDR3 runs 15 residues. CDR1 is LNHDA and CDR2 is SQIVND in the germline V gene (reference sequence). The trim removed 1 base at V and 1 base at J, leaving 1 base unmatched. Here the CDR3 DNA reads TGTGCCAGTAGTATAGCACAGGGGTCCTACAATGAGCAGTTCTTC. The encoded protein is CASSIAQGSYNEQFF.

The gene calls are TRBV29-1 and TRBJ1-4; no definite D call. With 7 bases removed from V and 8 bases from J, the gap between germline ends came to 14 bases. CDR1 and CDR2 (germline): SQVTM, ANQGSEA. The CDR3 length is 12 residues. The CDR3 nucleotides are TGCAGCGCCTGTAGGTTAGGGGAAAAACTGTTTTTT. This gives the protein CSACRLGEKLFF.

This clonotype was detected ten times or more. This chain joins TRBV29-1 and TRBJ2-3, with 11 positions matching TRBD2. Germline V gene sequence: CDR1 SQVTM, CDR2 ANQGSEA. This CDR3 comprises 16 residues. Germline trimming cut 4 bases from V and 4 bases from J; bases unmatched to any gene: 10. For the CDR3, the DNA is TGCAGCGTTGGAGGTAGCGGGGGGGCAGTGGCAGATACGCAGTATTTT. Amino acids: CSVGGSGGAVADTQYF.

V usage is TRBV2 and J usage is TRBJ1-6, with D perhaps TRBD1 (5 bases). CDR1 and CDR2 (germline): SNHLY, FYNNEI. Trimming cost V 4 bases and J 6 bases, with 10 bases left between them. This CDR3 contains 14 residues. CDR3 bases: TGTGCCAGCAGTGGTTGGAGGGGTAATTCACCCCTCCACTTT. This translates into CASSGWRGNSPLHF.

This clonotype was picked up a small number of times. The chain is built from TRBV2 and TRBJ2-5; TRBD1 matches at 12 bases. The germline V gene encodes CDR1 SNHLY and CDR2 FYNNEI. Trimming at V came to 6 bases and at J to 4 bases, leaving 6 bases not matched to a gene. This CDR3 contains 15 residues. The CDR3 nucleotides read TGTGCCAGCAGATGGGACAGGGGGCGCGGAGAGACCCAGTACTTC. Translated, it gives CASRWDRGRGETQYF.

V and J are TRBV14 and TRBJ2-7; 7 positions match TRBD1. The ends lost 4 bases at V and 6 bases at J; junction bases unmatched: 6. Germline CDR1 is SGHDN and CDR2 is FVKESK. The CDR3 is made up of 13 amino acids. CDR3 protein: CASSPRGSPEQYF. The DNA for the CDR3 is TGTGCCAGCAGCCCCAGGGGGTCCCCCGAGCAGTACTTC. Based on the CDR3 plus reference TRBV14 and TRBJ2-7, the full variable domain is EAGVTQFPSHSVIEKGQTVTLRCDPISGHDNLYWYRRVMGKEIKFLLHFVKESKQDESGMPNNRFLAERTGGTYSTLKVQPAELEDSGVYFCASSPRGSPEQYFGPGTRLTVT.

This clonotype was observed a few times. The chain recombines TRBV11-2 with TRBJ2-1; 7 positions agree with TRBD2. The CDR3 consists of 21 residues. Unmatched junction bases numbered 17, after V lost 0 bases and J lost 0 bases. Germline-derived CDR1 and CDR2 are SGHAT and FQNNGV. CDR3 DNA sequence: TGTGCCAGCAGCTTAGATATCCGGGGGTTACTAGCGCCCAGCTCCTACAATGAGCAGTTCTTC. It yields the protein CASSLDIRGLLAPSSYNEQFF.

This clonotype appeared a few times. The chain combines TRBV24-1 with TRBJ2-1, with TRBD2 identical over 12 bases. With 3 bases clipped from V and 6 bases from J, the junction kept 8 bases outside the gene matches. Germline CDR1 is KGHDR and CDR2 is SFDVKD. There are 17 residues in the CDR3. This CDR3 reads CATSDPRLAGAINEQFF. The CDR3 DNA reads as TGTGCCACCAGTGATCCGAGACTAGCGGGGGCCATCAATGAGCAGTTCTTC.

This clonotype was seen repeatedly, ten times or more. This chain links TRBV19 with TRBJ2-3, with 8 bases aligning to TRBD2. Trimming took 3 bases from V and 7 from J; bases not matched to a gene: 6. Germline values: CDR1 LNHDA, CDR2 SQIVND (reference sequence). There are 14 residues in the CDR3. CDR3 nucleotide sequence: TGTGCCAGTAGTATGCGGGAGGTTTCGAATACGCAGTATTTT. This gives the protein CASSMREVSNTQYF.

The V call is TRBV27, the J call TRBJ2-2; perhaps TRBD2 as D (6 bases). Germline lookup yields CDR1 MNHEY and CDR2 SMNVEV (reference sequence). This CDR3 is 16 amino acids long. The ends were cut back, 5 bases at V and 6 bases at J, with 19 bases in the middle. Written as DNA, the CDR3 is TGTGCCAGCAGTCAGGGACTGAAATCGTGGGCCGGGGAGCTGTTTTTT. It specifies CASSQGLKSWAGELFF.

This clonotype was found many times. V gene TRBV6-5 combines with J gene TRBJ2-3; D gene unclear. Trimming shortened V by 0 bases and J by 2 bases, and 9 bases separated the two germline ends. Germline V gene lookup returns CDR1 MNHEY and CDR2 SVGAGI. This CDR3 is 15 amino acids long. DNA for the CDR3: TGTGCCAGCAGTTACTCGTGGAGCCCCACAGATACGCAGTATTTT. As protein: CASSYSWSPTDTQYF.

Only a few counts were recorded for this clonotype. The gene calls are TRBV25-1 and TRBJ1-1, with a weak D call TRBD1 (5 bases). Germline lookup yields CDR1 MGHDK and CDR2 SYGVNS. Trimming stripped 4 bases from V and 4 bases from J, with 13 bases between. The CDR3 spans 14 residues. CDR3 in amino acids: CASSVTARSTEAFF. The CDR3 coding sequence is TGTGCCAGCAGTGTGACAGCTCGGAGCACTGAAGCTTTCTTT.

At least ten counts were recorded for this clonotype. This chain connects TRBV6-2 or TRBV6-3 to TRBJ2-2, with TRBD2 matching over 10 bases. Germline assignment: CDR1 MNHEY and CDR2 SVGEGT. Unmatched junction bases numbered 10, after V lost 6 bases and J lost 6 bases. The CDR3 consists of 16 residues. The DNA for the CDR3 is TGTGCCAGCAGGGGAGCCGGGACTAGCGACGCCGGGGAGCTGTTTTTT. It translates to CASRGAGTSDAGELFF.

As for this clonotype: With a much larger clone just one base away, this may be a read error. The chain carries TRBV24-1 and TRBJ2-3, with unresolved D. The CDR3 sequence is 12 residues long. The germline V gene encodes CDR1 KGHDR and CDR2 SFDVKD. CDR3 nucleotide sequence: TGTGCCAACAGTGAAGGTCCGGATACGCAGTATTTT. It codes for CANSEGPDTQYF.

Remarks on this clonotype: A read error may explain this, as a much larger clone is one base away. The rearrangement joins TRBV2 to TRBJ2-7, with 9 bases identical to TRBD1. The germline CDR1 and CDR2 sequences are SNHLY and FYNNEI. This CDR3 has 14 amino acids. The CDR3 sequence: CVSRGTGRTYEQYF. DNA of the CDR3: TGTGTCAGCAGGGGGACAGGGAGGACCTACGAGCAGTACTTC. Filled out from reference TRBV2 and TRBJ2-7, the complete variable domain reads EPEVTQTPSHQVTQMGQEVILRCVPISNHLYFYWYRQILGQKVEFLVSFYNNEISEKSEIFDDQFSVERPDGSNFTLKIRSTKLEDSAMYFCVSRGTGRTYEQYFGPGTRLTVT.

This clonotype occurred a few times. The chain is built from TRBV28 and TRBJ2-7, with D perhaps TRBD2 (7 bases). V was shortened by 5 bases and J by 6 bases, with 17 bases between the two germline ends. Germline V gene lookup returns CDR1 MDHEN and CDR2 SYDVKM. The CDR3 length is 14 residues. The CDR3 nucleotides read TGTGCCAGCAGTGAAAGGGGGACTACCCTCGAGCAGTACTTC. This gives the protein CASSERGTTLEQYF.

This clonotype was seen only a few times. The chain joins TRBV28 to TRBJ2-3; the match to TRBD1 covers 8 bases. V was pared by 0 bases and J by 1 base, with 3 bases of the junction left unmatched. Germline V lookup: CDR1 MDHEN, CDR2 SYDVKM. This CDR3 region has 16 residues. The CDR3 nucleotides are TGTGCCAGCAGTTTATGGACAGGGGTTGGCACAGATACGCAGTATTTT. Translation: CASSLWTGVGTDTQYF.

This clonotype was picked up a small number of times. The chain links TRBV24-1 to TRBJ2-1; no clear D gene. CDR3 size: 17 residues. The V gene lost 0 bases and the J gene lost 2 bases, with 13 bases spanning the gap. Per the germline V gene, CDR1 is KGHDR and CDR2 is SFDVKD. In DNA form, the CDR3 reads TGTGCCACCAGTGATTTGAATAGTCCAGGAACCTACAATGAGCAGTTCTTC. It translates to CATSDLNSPGTYNEQFF.

This clonotype was recorded at least ten times. The J gene is TRBJ2-5, the V gene TRBV19, with D perhaps matching TRBD1 (5 bases). V was pared by 6 bases and J by 5 bases, with 13 bases between. In germline, CDR1 is LNHDA, CDR2 SQIVND (reference sequence). The length of the CDR3 is 13 residues. CDR3 region: CASRAGSGETQYF. Here the CDR3 DNA reads TGTGCCAGTAGGGCAGGGTCAGGGGAGACCCAGTACTTC. The variable domain in full, completed from reference TRBV19 and TRBJ2-5, reads DGGITQSPKYLFRKEGQNVTLSCEQNLNHDAMYWYRQDPGQGLRLIYYSQIVNDFQKGDIAEGYSVSREKKESFPLTVTSAQKNPTAFYLCASRAGSGETQYFGPGTRLLVL.

This clonotype has at least ten counts. The rearrangement joins TRBV12-3 or TRBV12-4 to TRBJ1-1; D perhaps matches TRBD1 (5 bases). Trimming removed 5 bases at V and 5 bases at J, with 18 bases between. This CDR3 has 15 amino acids. The CDR3: CASSHRPGYATEAFF. In DNA form, the CDR3 reads TGTGCCAGCAGTCACAGGCCGGGATATGCTACTGAAGCTTTCTTT.

This clonotype was counted many times. The V and J genes are TRBV10-2 and TRBJ2-1, with 11 bases lining up with TRBD2. The CDR3 spans 18 residues. CDR1 and CDR2 from the germline V gene are WSHSY and SAAADI. After removal of 6 bases from V and 8 bases from J, the junction contained 18 bases not matched to a gene. CDR3 bases: TGCGCCAGCAGGGTAGGGACTAGCGGCCGTCGTGTAGGATATGAGCAGTTCTTC. This codes for CASRVGTSGRRVGYEQFF.

This clonotype has ten or more counts. The rearrangement joins TRBV24-1 to TRBJ2-3, with 9 bases that match TRBD1. The germline CDR1 and CDR2 sequences are KGHDR and SFDVKD. This CDR3 spans 15 amino acids. The ends lost 10 bases at V and 3 bases at J; junction bases unmatched: 10. Here the CDR3 reads CATRAGTGPTDTQYF. The CDR3 region has the DNA TGTGCCACGAGGGCCGGGACAGGGCCAACAGATACGCAGTATTTT.

In this sample, this clonotype turned up many times. The rearrangement joins TRBV18 to TRBJ2-5; D is undetermined. V was cut by 2 bases and J by 7 bases, with 11 bases left in between. The CDR3 contains 13 residues. Germline CDR1 KGHSH, CDR2 LQKENI. Here the CDR3 reads CASSPEWLGTQYF. CDR3 DNA: TGTGCCAGCTCACCAGAGTGGCTCGGGACCCAGTACTTC.

This clonotype was found a few times. The rearrangement links TRBV7-2 to TRBJ2-3; no firm D call. The CDR3 contains 13 residues. Per germline, CDR1 SGHTA and CDR2 FQGNSA. V lost 5 bases, J lost 1 base, and 7 bases lay in between. The CDR3 is CASSASGTDTQYF. Here the CDR3 DNA reads TGTGCCAGCAGCGCCTCCGGCACAGATACGCAGTATTTT.

This clonotype was observed a handful of times. The chain recombines TRBV20-1 with TRBJ2-2, with TRBD1 matching over 10 bases. The germline V gene has CDR1 DFQATT and CDR2 SNEGSKA (reference sequence). The CDR3 has 14 amino acids. The CDR3: CSGTGDANTGELFF. The CDR3 coding sequence is TGCAGCGGGACAGGGGACGCGAACACCGGGGAGCTGTTTTTT.

This clonotype was found many times. The chain links TRBV2 to TRBJ2-7; 8 nucleotides match TRBD1. The length of the CDR3 is 14 residues. Looked up from germline, CDR1 is SNHLY and CDR2 is FYNNEI. Trimming removed 6 bases from V and 3 bases from J; junction bases left unmatched: 7. The CDR3 sequence: CASSLGTGNYEQYF. The CDR3 DNA follows: TGTGCCAGCAGCCTGGGGACAGGAAACTACGAGCAGTACTTC.

This clonotype was seen many times. The V gene is TRBV10-3, the J gene TRBJ2-5; D might be TRBD2 (5 bases). The CDR3 sequence is 15 residues long. Germline-derived CDR1 and CDR2 are ENHRY and SYGVKD. Deletions cut 3 bases from V and 1 base from J, with 12 bases between. The CDR3 sequence is CAISDLPGSQETQYF. The CDR3 DNA reads TGTGCCATCAGTGATTTGCCGGGAAGCCAAGAGACCCAGTACTTC.

This clonotype was detected many times. This sequence joins TRBV3-1 and TRBJ1-1; D gene unclear. The germline CDR1 and CDR2 sequences are LGHDT and YNNKEL (reference sequence). The CDR3 length is 11 residues. Trimming pared 1 base from V and 10 bases from J, leaving 7 bases between. CDR3 DNA: TGTGCCAGCAGCCAAGGCCCCGGAGCTTTCTTT. Protein sequence: CASSQGPGAFF. Supplemented by reference TRBV3-1 and TRBJ1-1, the full variable domain reads DTAVSQTPKYLVTQMGNDKSIKCEQNLGHDTMYWYKQDSKKFLKIMFSYNNKELIINETVPNRFSPKSPDKAHLNLHINSLELGDSAVYFCASSQGPGAFFGQGTRLTVV.

The CDR3 is CSVEGGWGGTDTQYF. Here the CDR3 DNA reads TGCAGCGTTGAAGGGGGATGGGGGGGCACAGATACGCAGTATTTT. V usage is TRBV29-1 and J usage is TRBJ2-3; TRBD2 might be the D (6 bases). V lost 1 base to trimming and J lost 1 base, with 12 bases between them. This CDR3 region has 15 residues. Per the germline V gene, CDR1 is SQVTM and CDR2 is ANQGSEA.

This clonotype was detected a few times. The rearrangement joins TRBV18 to TRBJ1-5, with no clear D. This CDR3 contains 15 residues. V lost 3 bases and J lost 4, with 13 bases in between. Germline lookup yields CDR1 KGHSH and CDR2 LQKENI. The DNA for the CDR3 is TGTGCCAGCTCACCCTACACTGACAATAATCAGCCCCAGCATTTT. Its protein is CASSPYTDNNQPQHF.